Following are 20 T cell receptor beta chains from one sample sequenced in a study of blood T cell repertoires in COVID-19. Only in-frame clones appear in the TCRdb table, and some are missing; sequencing was by immunoSEQ multiplex PCR. The sample lists 45,000 to 55,000 clones; about 63% were seen once. Sequencing was carried out using peripheral blood. The receptors here all came from an older woman with acute or convalescent COVID-19.

The chain is built from TRBV6-5 and TRBJ1-1, with 9 bases lining up with TRBD1. J lost 1 base, V lost 2 bases, and 5 bases had no gene match. The CDR3 consists of 16 residues. Germline V gene sequence: CDR1 MNHEY, CDR2 SVGAGI. The CDR3: CASSYGGTGRNTEAFF. In DNA form, the CDR3 reads TGTGCCAGCAGTTACGGAGGGACAGGGAGGAACACTGAAGCTTTCTTT.

The table lists this clone with a count of one. The J gene is TRBJ2-5, the V gene TRBV20-1, with D unresolved. Between the trimmed V and J ends, which lost 4 bases and 5 bases, there was a span of 8 bases. Germline CDR1 reads DFQATT; CDR2 reads SNEGSKA (reference sequence). CDR3 length: 11 residues. The CDR3 nucleotides read TGCAGTGCTAACAAAGTGGAGACCCAGTACTTC. The encoded protein is CSANKVETQYF.

This clone was seen once. V is TRBV30 and J is TRBJ1-3; the match to TRBD1 covers 7 bases. Germline V gives CDR1 GTSNPN, CDR2 SVGIG (reference sequence). This CDR3 comprises 15 residues. V shed 6 bases and J 0 bases; nucleotides not matched to a gene: 8. The CDR3 DNA reads TGTGCCTGTCGGGACAGCCCAAACTCTGGAAACACCATATATTTT. This codes for CACRDSPNSGNTIYF.

This clone was counted a single time. For the CDR3, the DNA is TGCAGCGTTGGTGAGGGTTCCGGGGGCTACACCTTC. It specifies CSVGEGSGGYTF. The chain uses TRBV29-1 and TRBJ1-2; D not resolved. The CDR3 has 12 amino acids. Trimming stripped 4 bases from V and 8 bases from J, with 14 bases between. The germline V gene has CDR1 SQVTM and CDR2 ANQGSEA. Supplemented by reference TRBV29-1 and TRBJ1-2, the full variable domain reads SAVISQKPSRDICQRGTSLTIQCQVDSQVTMMFWYRQQPGQSLTLIATANQGSEATYESGFVIDKFPISRPNLTFSTLTVSNMSPEDSSIYLCSVGEGSGGYTFGSGTRLTVV.

The gene calls are TRBV5-6 and TRBJ1-2; the match to TRBD1 covers 8 bases. J gave up 6 bases and V 4 bases, and 8 bases lay outside the gene matches. Germline values: CDR1 SGHDT, CDR2 YYEEEE. The CDR3 has 14 amino acids. CDR3 region: CASSRGQGEHGYTF. Written as DNA, the CDR3 is TGTGCCAGCAGCCGAGGACAGGGAGAGCATGGCTACACCTTC.

The chain employs TRBV3-1 (or the pseudogene TRBV3-2) and TRBJ1-5, with D perhaps TRBD1 (6 bases). The CDR3 has 17 residues. The germline gives CDR1 LGHDT, CDR2 YNNKEL (reference sequence). V lost 1 base, J lost 0 bases, and 13 bases lay in between. Here the CDR3 DNA reads TGTGCCAGCAGCCAAGGATGGACAGAACATAGCAATCAGCCCCAGCATTTT. Amino acids: CASSQGWTEHSNQPQHF.

This clone was observed a handful of times. The sample contains more than one DNA sequence encoding this CDR3. This rearrangement joins TRBV2 to TRBJ1-3; 9 bases agree with TRBD1. With 3 bases clipped from V and 4 bases from J, the junction kept 4 bases outside the gene matches. The germline CDR1 and CDR2 sequences are SNHLY and FYNNEI. The CDR3 is 15 amino acids. The CDR3: CASSDGTGSGNTIYF. The CDR3 DNA follows: TGTGCCAGCAGTGACGGGACAGGGAGCGGAAACACCATATATTTT. The full variable domain, with the rest looked up from reference TRBV2 and TRBJ1-3, is EPEVTQTPSHQVTQMGQEVILRCVPISNHLYFYWYRQILGQKVEFLVSFYNNEISEKSEIFDDQFSVERPDGSNFTLKIRSTKLEDSAMYFCASSDGTGSGNTIYFGEGSWLTVV.

V gene TRBV6-5 combines with J gene TRBJ2-7; 8 nucleotides match TRBD1. The CDR3 runs 14 residues. Germline V gene lookup returns CDR1 MNHEY and CDR2 SVGAGI. Trimming took 10 bases from V and 1 from J; bases not matched to a gene: 9. The CDR3 DNA sequence: TGTGCCACAACAAGACAGGGGTCTTCCTACGAGCAGTACTTC. It encodes CATTRQGSSYEQYF.

This clone showed up just a few times. V gene TRBV7-8 combines with J gene TRBJ2-7; D is perhaps TRBD2 (5 bases). Trimming cost V 8 bases and J 4 bases, with 12 bases left between them. Germline values: CDR1 SGHVS, CDR2 FQNEAQ. This CDR3 contains 12 residues. The CDR3 nucleotides read TGTGCCAGCGGAGGCTCCGTTTACGAGCAGTACTTC. It specifies CASGGSVYEQYF.

The chain is built from TRBV5-4 and TRBJ2-7; D remains ambiguous. From germline, CDR1 is SGHNT and CDR2 YYREEE (reference sequence). This CDR3 has 13 residues. V gave up 4 bases and J gave up 3 bases, with 11 bases separating them. CDR3 in amino acids: CASSASEVYEQYF. The CDR3 nucleotides read TGTGCCAGCAGCGCCTCAGAGGTCTACGAGCAGTACTTC.

The sample holds a few counts of this clone. The chain couples TRBV28 to TRBJ2-7; 9 positions match TRBD1. Trimming removed 3 bases from V and 0 bases from J; junction bases left unmatched: 6. Germline V gene data show CDR1 as MDHEN and CDR2 as SYDVKM. This CDR3 is built from 16 residues. CDR3 in DNA: TGTGCCAGCAGTTTCGGGACAGGGTCGAGCTCCTACGAGCAGTACTTC. Residues: CASSFGTGSSSYEQYF.

This chain joins TRBV19 and TRBJ2-1; TRBD2 might be the D (6 bases). From germline, CDR1 is LNHDA and CDR2 SQIVND (reference sequence). There are 15 residues in the CDR3. V lost 4 bases and J lost 4, with 14 bases in between. The DNA of the CDR3 is TGTGCCAGTAGTAGCCAAGGGCTAGCGTACAATGAGCAGTTCTTC. Amino acid sequence: CASSSQGLAYNEQFF.

This rearrangement joins TRBV5-4 to TRBJ1-5, with TRBD1 matching over 12 bases. The CDR3 totals 17 residues. V lost 4 bases and J lost 4; bases outside the gene matches: 9. Germline-derived CDR1 and CDR2 are SGHNT and YYREEE (reference sequence). The CDR3 coding sequence is TGTGCCAGCAGCCAGACCGGGACAGGGGGCTCTAATCAGCCCCAGCATTTT. This gives the protein CASSQTGTGGSNQPQHF.

J is TRBJ2-5 and V is TRBV19, with D hard to call. The V end was cut by 4 bases, the J end by 3 bases, with 15 bases between. Germline V CDR1 and CDR2: LNHDA, SQIVND (reference sequence). CDR3 length: 15 residues. CDR3 sequence: CASSTLLTLEETQYF. In nucleotides, the CDR3 is TGTGCCAGTAGTACTCTCCTGACACTCGAAGAGACCCAGTACTTC.

This clone was seen once. V is TRBV28 and J is TRBJ2-7, with a possible D match to TRBD1 (5 bases). Germline loops: CDR1 MDHEN, CDR2 SYDVKM. The CDR3 extends over 13 amino acids. The ends were cut back, 6 bases at V and 3 bases at J, with 12 bases in the middle. CDR3 loop: CASSLGEDYEQYF. In nucleotides, the CDR3 is TGTGCCAGCAGCCTAGGGGAAGACTACGAGCAGTACTTC.

The chain recombines TRBV5-1 with TRBJ1-5, with 12 bases identical to TRBD1. This CDR3 contains 16 residues. CDR1 and CDR2 from the germline V gene are SGHRS and YFSETQ. The junction had 5 bases not matched to a gene; V was cut back by 3 bases and J by 4 bases. The CDR3 loop reads CASSSGTGGPNQPQHF. CDR3 nucleotides: TGCGCCAGCAGCTCCGGGACAGGGGGCCCGAATCAGCCCCAGCATTTT. Full variable domain (missing parts from reference TRBV5-1 and TRBJ1-5): KAGVTQTPRYLIKTRGQQVTLSCSPISGHRSVSWYQQTPGQGLQFLFEYFSETQRNKGNFPGRFSGRQFSNSRSEMNVSTLELGDSALYLCASSSGTGGPNQPQHFGDGTRLSIL.

The chain uses TRBV7-3 and TRBJ2-1, with D possibly matching TRBD1 (6 bases). Trimming left V 8 bases short and J 5 bases short, with 13 bases between. Germline CDR1 SGHTA, CDR2 FQGTGA. The CDR3 is 13 amino acids. Here the CDR3 reads CASSLGANNEQFF. CDR3 nucleotides: TGTGCCAGCTCCTTGGGGGCAAACAATGAGCAGTTCTTC. Full variable domain (missing parts from reference TRBV7-3 and TRBJ2-1): GAGVSQTPSNKVTEKGKYVELRCDPISGHTALYWYRQSLGQGPEFLIYFQGTGAADDSGLPNDRFFAVRPEGSVSTLKIQRTERGDSAVYLCASSLGANNEQFFGPGTRLTVL.

This chain joins TRBV7-9 and TRBJ1-2, with 9 bases fitting TRBD1. CDR3 length equals 14 residues. The junction had 6 bases not matched to a gene; V was cut back by 6 bases and J by 4 bases. Germline V lookup: CDR1 SEHNR, CDR2 FQNEAQ (reference sequence). CDR3 nucleotide sequence: TGTGCCAGCAGACAGGGGGCGGGGATCTATGGCTACACCTTC. Its protein is CASRQGAGIYGYTF.

This clone was picked up one time. The chain is built from TRBV11-2 and TRBJ1-3, with D unclear. CDR1 and CDR2 from the germline V gene are SGHAT and FQNNGV. The CDR3 totals 14 residues. Trimming shortened V by 0 bases and J by 3 bases, and 6 bases separated the two germline ends. DNA for the CDR3: TGTGCCAGCAGCTTAGACAGGAATGGAAACACCATATATTTT. Translating gives CASSLDRNGNTIYF.

V gene TRBV6-5 combines with J gene TRBJ1-1; a possible D gene is TRBD1 (6 bases). The CDR3 has 15 residues. V was pared by 4 bases and J by 3 bases, with 15 bases between. Per the germline V gene, CDR1 is MNHEY and CDR2 is SVGAGI. The CDR3 sequence is CASSSQRRGHTEAFF. The CDR3 nucleotides are TGTGCCAGCAGTTCCCAGCGCAGGGGCCACACTGAAGCTTTCTTT.